This T cell receptor beta chain was retrieved from a study of T cell repertoires in cytomegalovirus infection. Germline V gives CDR1 MNHEY, CDR2 SVGAGI. The CDR3 spans 11 residues. Trimming took off 6 bases at V and 11 bases at J, with 13 bases between the two ends. TCRdb passed the reads through MiXCR, listing each CDR3 protein once. The data contain about 340,000 distinct CDR3 sequences, around 29% of them singletons. Findings and limits, study-wide: In two of eight donors, the top clonotype was HLA-C-restricted CMV-specific.

Points on this clonotype: Its antigen is not identified.

The sequence derives from a human donor in good health (CMV status not recorded). Some clones in this sample may be carry-over from other donors' samples. The V and J genes are TRBV6-5 and TRBJ1-1; D is uncertain. The sample consisted of cultured PBMCs, taken from culture after CMV antigen stimulation. The DNA for the CDR3 is TGTGCCAGCAGCCGAGGGCCGAGCGCTTTCTTT. The encoded protein is CASSRGPSAFF.